This T cell receptor (beta chain) was sequenced in a study of naive and memory T cell subsets. Study results and caveats: Especially in CD8 cells, naive repertoires contained a few larger clonotypes, possibly CD45RA-re-expressing memory cells. A clonotype means one alpha or beta sequence, not an alpha/beta pair. Gini index rose across naive, CM, EM and EMRA in CD4 and CD8.

An equimolar mix of two oligonucleotides served as the beta constant-region primer for TRBC1 and TRBC2. Nested alpha and beta constant-region primers with the SP2 primer drove four PCR rounds on ligated cDNA. A 12-nucleotide UMI and the SP2 primer were added to the cDNA 3' end by oligonucleotide ligation. TCRdb recomputed calls from the UMI-ligation and nested PCR reads with MiXCR, one row per CDR3 protein. The sample yields about 150,000 distinct CDR3 sequences, over 20% seen once. As for this clonotype: The antigen is not known.

The clonotype originates from a human donor in good health. The sequenced sample consisted of naive CD4+ T cells from blood.

CDR3: CSASGSEGASYEQYF. The CDR3 DNA is TGCAGTGCTAGTGGAAGCGAGGGGGCAAGCTACGAGCAGTACTTC. This rearrangement joins TRBV20-1 to TRBJ2-7, with TRBD1 matching 7 bases. Losses at the gene ends were 3 bases for V and 3 bases for J; bases not matched to a gene: 11. The germline V gene encodes CDR1 DFQATT and CDR2 SNEGSKA (reference sequence). The CDR3 consists of 15 residues.